Listed here are 26 T cell receptor beta chains from one sample, sequenced in a study of T cell repertoires in cytomegalovirus infection. TCRdb re-called the reads with MiXCR, one entry per CDR3 protein. The sample lists roughly 720,000 distinct CDR3 sequences; roughly 35% were seen once. Sequenced input: PBMCs. The receptors here all came from a human donor in good health (CMV status not recorded). Some clones in this sample may be carry-over from other donors' samples.

In its sample, this clonotype was seen a few times. The chain is built from TRBV12-5 and TRBJ2-3, with 12 bases identical to TRBD2. J was trimmed by 6 bases and V by 6 bases; bases with no gene match: 4. There are 14 residues in the CDR3. The germline V gene has CDR1 LGHNT and CDR2 FRNRAP. CDR3 amino acids: CASGTSGRPDTQYF. The CDR3 nucleotides read TGTGCTAGTGGGACTAGCGGGAGACCCGATACGCAGTATTTT.

This chain joins TRBV29-1 and TRBJ2-2, with D perhaps TRBD2 (6 bases). The V end was cut by 3 bases, the J end by 6 bases, with 17 bases between. From germline, CDR1 is SQVTM and CDR2 ANQGSEA. The CDR3 is made up of 15 amino acids. CDR3: CSVDGGTMGPGELFF. CDR3 bases: TGCAGCGTTGACGGAGGGACGATGGGACCCGGGGAGCTGTTTTTT.

This clonotype was detected once. V usage is TRBV29-1 and J usage is TRBJ2-3; D is perhaps TRBD2 (5 bases). V lost 4 bases and J lost 1, with 12 bases in between. This CDR3 has 14 residues. Germline V gives CDR1 SQVTM, CDR2 ANQGSEA. In nucleotides, the CDR3 is TGCAGCGTTGTAGGGCGGGTGCGCACAGATACGCAGTATTTT. Protein product: CSVVGRVRTDTQYF.

This clonotype was recorded a few times. The chain carries TRBV15 and TRBJ2-2, with 10 bases identical to TRBD2. This CDR3 has 15 residues. CDR1 is LNHNV and CDR2 is YYDKDF in the germline V gene (reference sequence). The V segment lost 6 bases and the J segment 6 bases; nucleotides outside the gene matches: 7. The CDR3 reads CATSPSGGLSGELFF. CDR3 DNA sequence: TGTGCCACCAGTCCTAGCGGGGGACTGTCCGGGGAGCTGTTTTTT.

This clonotype was observed a handful of times. The V gene is TRBV5-1, the J gene TRBJ1-1; D is ambiguous. The CDR3 is made up of 16 amino acids. Trimming left V 1 base short and J 0 bases short, with 13 bases between. In germline, CDR1 is SGHRS, CDR2 YFSETQ. The CDR3 is CASSLSVPDLNTEAFF. CDR3 in DNA: TGCGCCAGCAGCTTGAGTGTTCCGGACCTGAACACTGAAGCTTTCTTT.

This chain joins TRBV5-6 and TRBJ1-5; 7 bases fit TRBD1. Germline trimming cut 4 bases from V and 5 bases from J; bases unmatched to any gene: 9. CDR3 length: 15 residues. CDR1 SGHDT and CDR2 YYEEEE come from the germline V gene. The CDR3 region has the DNA TGTGCCAGCAGCCGCACCGGGACAGTTGATCAGCCCCAGCATTTT. This gives the protein CASSRTGTVDQPQHF.

This clonotype showed up just a few times. The V call is TRBV20-1, the J call TRBJ2-3; 10 bases are a match to TRBD2. After removal of 6 bases from V and 5 bases from J, the junction contained 8 bases not matched to a gene. CDR1 and CDR2 from the germline V gene are DFQATT and SNEGSKA (reference sequence). There are 14 residues in the CDR3. This chain's CDR3 is CSAERGGLRDTQYF. The CDR3 DNA follows: TGCAGTGCGGAGCGGGGGGGCCTTAGAGATACGCAGTATTTT.

This clonotype was observed at least ten times. This rearrangement joins TRBV7-2 to TRBJ2-1; 8 bases fit TRBD2. CDR1 is SGHTA, CDR2 FQGNSA, per germline. The CDR3 totals 16 residues. The V segment lost 6 bases and the J segment 5 bases; nucleotides outside the gene matches: 12. The CDR3 DNA follows: TGTGCCAGCAGTTTCACCGGGACTAGACGTAACAATGAGCAGTTCTTC. It translates to CASSFTGTRRNNEQFF.

The chain joins TRBV28 to TRBJ2-7; 7 bases map to TRBD1. CDR1 is MDHEN and CDR2 is SYDVKM in the germline V gene. V lost 6 bases, J lost 5 bases, and 7 bases stayed unmatched. This CDR3 is built from 13 residues. CDR3 protein: CASRPGQHHEQYF. The CDR3 DNA follows: TGTGCCAGCAGACCGGGACAGCACCACGAGCAGTACTTC. The full variable domain, rest sourced from reference TRBV28 and TRBJ2-7, is DVKVTQSSRYLVKRTGEKVFLECVQDMDHENMFWYRQDPGLGLRLIYFSYDVKMKEKGDIPEGYSVSREKKERFSLILESASTNQTSMYLCASRPGQHHEQYFGPGTRLTVT.

This clonotype was seen more than once but under ten times. The chain has TRBV29-1 and TRBJ1-2; D ambiguous. V lost 4 bases and J 0 bases, leaving 6 bases between the germline ends. The CDR3 has 12 amino acids. The germline gives CDR1 SQVTM, CDR2 ANQGSEA. The chain's CDR3 is CSVAVSNYGYTF. In DNA form, the CDR3 reads TGCAGCGTTGCGGTCTCTAACTATGGCTACACCTTC.

In the case of this clonotype: It may be a read error: a sequence one base away is much more abundant. This sequence joins TRBV28 and TRBJ2-7, with 7 bases fitting TRBD1. The CDR3 has 14 amino acids. Per germline, CDR1 MDHEN and CDR2 SYDVKM. The CDR3 sequence: CTSTTRQGWYEQYF. CDR3 nucleotides: TGTACCAGCACCACACGACAGGGTTGGTACGAGCAGTACTTC.

This clonotype appeared a few times. The chain recombines TRBV11-1 with TRBJ1-1; 9 bases are a match to TRBD1. Per the germline V gene, CDR1 is SGHAT and CDR2 is FQDESV (reference sequence). Losses at the gene ends were 9 bases for V and 6 bases for J; bases not matched to a gene: 14. This CDR3 has 15 residues. The CDR3 loop reads CASHHSGTGSAEAFF. The DNA for the CDR3 is TGTGCCAGTCATCACTCCGGGACAGGGAGCGCTGAAGCTTTCTTT.

This clonotype was picked up a small number of times. This chain links TRBV6-1 with TRBJ2-7; 7 bases are a match to TRBD1. Germline-derived CDR1 and CDR2 are MNHNS and SASEGT. J gave up 3 bases and V 6 bases, and 8 bases lay outside the gene matches. This CDR3 has 14 amino acids. CDR3: CASSQTRQGYEQYF. The CDR3, as DNA: TGTGCCAGCAGCCAGACCAGACAGGGCTACGAGCAGTACTTC.

This clonotype has only a few counts. The chain combines TRBV28 with TRBJ2-3, with a possible D match to TRBD2 (6 bases). V lost 4 bases and J lost 9, with 17 bases in between. The CDR3 length is 14 residues. Germline values: CDR1 MDHEN, CDR2 SYDVKM. This chain's CDR3 is CASSSIRDSTTQYF. The CDR3 bases are TGTGCCAGCAGTTCCATCCGGGACTCCACGACGCAGTATTTT.

This clonotype was seen a few times. V usage is TRBV5-4 and J usage is TRBJ2-1, with TRBD2 matching 10 bases. J gave up 0 bases and V 3 bases, and 12 bases lay outside the gene matches. The CDR3 consists of 19 residues. Germline assignment: CDR1 SGHNT and CDR2 YYREEE (reference sequence). The CDR3, as DNA: TGTGCCAGCAGCTCAGCCCCGCGACTAGCGGGCATCTCCTACAATGAGCAGTTCTTC. The encoded protein is CASSSAPRLAGISYNEQFF.

The rearrangement links TRBV7-6 to TRBJ2-7; 11 nucleotides align to TRBD2. CDR1 and CDR2 (germline): SGHVS, FNYEAQ. This CDR3 spans 15 amino acids. V lost 4 bases, J lost 0 bases, and 2 bases stayed unmatched. The CDR3, as DNA: TGTGCCAGCAGCTCTAGCGGGGGGACCTCCTACGAGCAGTACTTC. The encoded protein is CASSSSGGTSYEQYF. Full variable domain (remainder filled in from reference TRBV7-6 and TRBJ2-7): GAGVSQSPRYKVTKRGQDVALRCDPISGHVSLYWYRQALGQGPEFLTYFNYEAQQDKSGLPNDRFSAERPEGSISTLTIQRTEQRDSAMYRCASSSSGGTSYEQYFGPGTRLTVT.

This clonotype was observed a few times. The chain links TRBV15 to TRBJ2-1; a possible D gene is TRBD2 (5 bases). V lost 0 bases to trimming and J lost 6 bases, with 15 bases between them. This CDR3 is built from 16 residues. Germline-derived CDR1 and CDR2 are LNHNV and YYDKDF (reference sequence). The CDR3 sequence: CATSRDLGLRANEQFF. DNA of the CDR3: TGTGCCACCAGCAGAGATCTCGGACTCCGGGCCAATGAGCAGTTCTTC.

V and J are TRBV29-1 and TRBJ1-4; D is uncertain. The CDR3 has 13 residues. V lost 4 bases and J 7 bases, leaving 13 bases between the germline ends. Per germline, CDR1 SQVTM and CDR2 ANQGSEA. The CDR3 nucleotides are TGCAGCGTTGGAGACACGATTGGTGAAAAACTGTTTTTT. Translating it yields CSVGDTIGEKLFF.

The rearrangement links TRBV6-1 to TRBJ2-1; D call uncertain. The CDR3 spans 15 residues. V was clipped by 1 base and J by 2 bases, with 9 bases between them. The germline V gene encodes CDR1 MNHNS and CDR2 SASEGT. CDR3 sequence reads: CASSEGSTPYNEQFF. The CDR3 region has the DNA TGTGCCAGCAGTGAAGGGTCAACTCCCTACAATGAGCAGTTCTTC.

This clonotype was observed at least ten times. The V gene is TRBV7-6, the J gene TRBJ1-1, with D possibly being TRBD1 (6 bases). The CDR3 runs to 17 residues. Per germline, CDR1 SGHVS and CDR2 FNYEAQ. The V gene lost 2 bases and the J gene lost 1 base, with 17 bases spanning the gap. The CDR3 loop is CASSLIVDSPSNTEAFF. CDR3 sequence (DNA): TGTGCCAGCAGCTTAATAGTGGACAGCCCATCGAACACTGAAGCTTTCTTT.

In DNA, the CDR3 is TGTGCCAGCAGCCCCGAACAGGGGGCTCGAGAGACCCAGTACTTC. As protein: CASSPEQGARETQYF. The rearrangement uses TRBV5-3 and TRBJ2-5; 9 bases fit TRBD1. TRBV5-3 is sorted into the ORF group, with uncertain function. Trimming took 8 bases from V and 4 from J; bases not matched to a gene: 12. The CDR3 covers 15 residues.

The chain joins TRBV12-3 or TRBV12-4 to TRBJ2-6, with 9 bases aligning to TRBD2. Unmatched junction bases numbered 12, after V lost 5 bases and J lost 19 bases. The CDR3 sequence is 13 residues long. This CDR3 is CASSAGGANCLTF. CDR3 nucleotides: TGTGCCAGCAGTGCGGGGGGGGCCAACTGCCTTACTTTC.

This clonotype was counted at least ten times. The chain carries TRBV28 and TRBJ2-2; 9 bases are a match to TRBD2. The CDR3 runs 19 residues. In germline, CDR1 is MDHEN, CDR2 SYDVKM. V dropped 2 bases and J dropped 4; count of bases not matched to a gene: 14. CDR3 amino acids: CASSLVGVGLAGSTGELFF. CDR3 nucleotide sequence: TGTGCCAGCAGTTTAGTGGGTGTGGGTCTAGCGGGGAGCACCGGGGAGCTGTTTTTT.

This clonotype was observed a handful of times. The CDR3 sequence: CASSQEWISTNEKLFF. The CDR3 DNA reads as TGCGCCAGCAGCCAAGAGTGGATTTCAACTAATGAAAAACTGTTTTTT. V is TRBV4-1 and J is TRBJ1-4; D remains unclear. There are 16 residues in the CDR3. The V gene lost 0 bases and the J gene lost 0 bases, with 8 bases spanning the gap. Germline V lookup: CDR1 MGHRA, CDR2 YSYEKL.

This clonotype appeared many times. The V and J genes are TRBV7-9 and TRBJ1-6, with no clear D. Between the trimmed V and J ends, which lost 3 bases and 0 bases, there was a span of 9 bases. This CDR3 has 16 residues. Per germline, CDR1 SEHNR and CDR2 FQNEAQ (reference sequence). Written as DNA, the CDR3 is TGTGCCAGCAGCTTCTCTGCGAGCTCCTATAATTCACCCCTCCACTTT. This sequence encodes CASSFSASSYNSPLHF. Supplemented by reference TRBV7-9 and TRBJ1-6, the full variable domain reads DTGVSQNPRHKITKRGQNVTFRCDPISEHNRLYWYRQTLGQGPEFLTYFQNEAQLEKSRLLSDRFSAERPKGSFSTLEIQRTEQGDSAMYLCASSFSASSYNSPLHFGNGTRLTVT.

There are a few counts of this clonotype. V is TRBV29-1 and J is TRBJ2-2; D is perhaps TRBD1 (6 bases). The germline V gene encodes CDR1 SQVTM and CDR2 ANQGSEA. The CDR3 covers 14 residues. Trimming took off 4 bases at V and 3 bases at J, with 12 bases between the two ends. Here the CDR3 reads CSVGGGLDTGELFF. The CDR3 DNA reads TGCAGCGTTGGAGGGGGTTTGGACACCGGGGAGCTGTTTTTT.